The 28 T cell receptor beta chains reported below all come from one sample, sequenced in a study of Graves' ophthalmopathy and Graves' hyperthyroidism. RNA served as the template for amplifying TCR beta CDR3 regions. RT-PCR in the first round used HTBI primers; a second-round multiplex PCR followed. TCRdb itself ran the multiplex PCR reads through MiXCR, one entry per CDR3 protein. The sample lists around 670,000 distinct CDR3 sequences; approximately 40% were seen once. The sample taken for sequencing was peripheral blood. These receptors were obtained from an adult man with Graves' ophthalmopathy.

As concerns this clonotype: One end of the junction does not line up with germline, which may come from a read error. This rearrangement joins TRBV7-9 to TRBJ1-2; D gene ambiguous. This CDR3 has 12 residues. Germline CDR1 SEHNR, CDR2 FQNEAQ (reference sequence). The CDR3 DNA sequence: TGTGCCAGGAGCTTAGACAACTATGGCTACACCTTC. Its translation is CARSLDNYGYTF.

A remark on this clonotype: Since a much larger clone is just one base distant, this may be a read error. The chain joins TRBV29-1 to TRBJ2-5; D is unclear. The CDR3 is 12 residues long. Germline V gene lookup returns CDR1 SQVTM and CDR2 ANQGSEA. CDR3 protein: CSVSPQQETRYF. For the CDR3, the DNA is TGCAGCGTATCCCCGCAGCAAGAGACCCGGTACTTC.

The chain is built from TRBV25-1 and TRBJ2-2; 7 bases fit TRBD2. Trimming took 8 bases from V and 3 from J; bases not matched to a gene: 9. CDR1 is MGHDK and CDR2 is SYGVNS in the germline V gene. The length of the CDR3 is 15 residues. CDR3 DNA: TGTGCCAGCTCACCGGCGGGACTACACACCGGGGAGCTGTTTTTT. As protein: CASSPAGLHTGELFF.

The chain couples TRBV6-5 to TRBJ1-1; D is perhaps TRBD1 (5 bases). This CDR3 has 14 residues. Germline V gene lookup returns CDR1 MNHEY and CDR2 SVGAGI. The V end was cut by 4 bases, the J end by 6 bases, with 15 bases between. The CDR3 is CASSLPGTESEAFF. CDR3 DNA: TGTGCCAGCAGTTTGCCCGGGACCGAGTCTGAAGCTTTCTTT.

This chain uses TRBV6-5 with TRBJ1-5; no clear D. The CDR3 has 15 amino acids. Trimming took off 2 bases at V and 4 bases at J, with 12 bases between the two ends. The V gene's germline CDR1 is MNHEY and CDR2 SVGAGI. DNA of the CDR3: TGTGCCAGCAGTTACGCGGTGGGAGGGAATCAGCCCCAGCATTTT. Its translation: CASSYAVGGNQPQHF.

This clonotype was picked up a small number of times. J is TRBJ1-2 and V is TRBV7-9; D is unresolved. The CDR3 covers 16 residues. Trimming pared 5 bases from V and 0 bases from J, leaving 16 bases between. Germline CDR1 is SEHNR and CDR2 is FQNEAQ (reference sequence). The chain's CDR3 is CASSQDLERPNYGYTF. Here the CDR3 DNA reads TGTGCCAGCAGCCAAGATCTTGAGAGGCCTAACTATGGCTACACCTTC. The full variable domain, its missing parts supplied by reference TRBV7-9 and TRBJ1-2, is DTGVSQNPRHKITKRGQNVTFRCDPISEHNRLYWYRQTLGQGPEFLTYFQNEAQLEKSRLLSDRFSAERPKGSFSTLEIQRTEQGDSAMYLCASSQDLERPNYGYTFGSGTRLTVV.

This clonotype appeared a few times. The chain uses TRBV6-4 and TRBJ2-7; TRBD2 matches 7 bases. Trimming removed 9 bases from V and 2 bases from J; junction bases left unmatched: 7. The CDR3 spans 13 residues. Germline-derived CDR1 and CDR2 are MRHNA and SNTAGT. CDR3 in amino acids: CASGAGETYEQYF. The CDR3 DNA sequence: TGTGCCAGTGGGGCGGGAGAAACCTACGAGCAGTACTTC.

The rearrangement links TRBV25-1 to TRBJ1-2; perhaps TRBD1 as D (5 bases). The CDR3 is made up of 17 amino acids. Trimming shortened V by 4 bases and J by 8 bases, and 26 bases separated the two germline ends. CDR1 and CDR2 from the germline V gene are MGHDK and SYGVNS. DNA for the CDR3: TGTGCCAGCAGTGCTGGTGGGGGTGACAGAGAAGTATTGGGCTACACCTTC. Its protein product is CASSAGGGDREVLGYTF.

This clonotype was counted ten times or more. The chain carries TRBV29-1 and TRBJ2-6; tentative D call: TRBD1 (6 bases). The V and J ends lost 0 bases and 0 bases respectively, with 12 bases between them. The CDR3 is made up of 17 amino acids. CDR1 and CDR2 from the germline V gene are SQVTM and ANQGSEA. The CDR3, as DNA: TGCAGCGTTGAAGAGACAGGCGTTAACTCTGGGGCCAACGTCCTGACTTTC. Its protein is CSVEETGVNSGANVLTF.

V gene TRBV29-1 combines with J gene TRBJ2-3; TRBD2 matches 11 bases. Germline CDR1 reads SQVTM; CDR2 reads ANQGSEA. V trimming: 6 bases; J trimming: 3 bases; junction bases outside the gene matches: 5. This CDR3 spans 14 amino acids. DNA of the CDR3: TGCAGCGTAGGACTAGCGGGTAGGACAGATACGCAGTATTTT. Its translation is CSVGLAGRTDTQYF.

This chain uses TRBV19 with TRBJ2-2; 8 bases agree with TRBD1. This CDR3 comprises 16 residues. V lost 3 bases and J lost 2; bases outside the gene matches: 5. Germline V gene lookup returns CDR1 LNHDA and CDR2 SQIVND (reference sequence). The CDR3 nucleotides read TGTGCCAGTAGTATTGGGACAGGCTATAACACCGGGGAGCTGTTTTTT. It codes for CASSIGTGYNTGELFF.

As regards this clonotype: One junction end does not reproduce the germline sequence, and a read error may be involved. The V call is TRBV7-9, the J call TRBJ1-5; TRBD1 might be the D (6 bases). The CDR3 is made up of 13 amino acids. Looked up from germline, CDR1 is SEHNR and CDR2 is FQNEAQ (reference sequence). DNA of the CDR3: TGCGCCAGCAACTACGGACAGCAAGAGACCCAGCATTTT. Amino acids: CASNYGQQETQHF.

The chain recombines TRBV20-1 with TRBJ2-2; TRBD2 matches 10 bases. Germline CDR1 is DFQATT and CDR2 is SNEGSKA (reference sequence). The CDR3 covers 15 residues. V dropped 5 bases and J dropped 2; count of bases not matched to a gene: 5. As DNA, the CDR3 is TGCAGTGCTGCCTGGACTAGCGGAAACACCGGGGAGCTGTTTTTT. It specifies CSAAWTSGNTGELFF.

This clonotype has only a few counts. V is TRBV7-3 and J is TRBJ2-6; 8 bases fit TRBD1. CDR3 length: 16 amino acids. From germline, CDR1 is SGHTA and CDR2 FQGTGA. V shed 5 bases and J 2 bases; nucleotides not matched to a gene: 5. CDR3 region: CASSTRTGTGANVLTF. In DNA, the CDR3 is TGTGCCAGCAGCACCCGGACAGGGACTGGGGCCAACGTCCTGACTTTC. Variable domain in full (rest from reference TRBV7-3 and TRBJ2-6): GAGVSQTPSNKVTEKGKYVELRCDPISGHTALYWYRQSLGQGPEFLIYFQGTGAADDSGLPNDRFFAVRPEGSVSTLKIQRTERGDSAVYLCASSTRTGTGANVLTFGAGSRLTVL.

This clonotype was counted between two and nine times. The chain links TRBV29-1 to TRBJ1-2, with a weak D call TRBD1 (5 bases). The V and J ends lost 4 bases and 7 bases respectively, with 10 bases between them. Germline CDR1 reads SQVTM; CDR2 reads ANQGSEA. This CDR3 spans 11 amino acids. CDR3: CSVAGASGYTF. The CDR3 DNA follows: TGCAGCGTTGCTGGGGCCAGTGGCTACACCTTC.

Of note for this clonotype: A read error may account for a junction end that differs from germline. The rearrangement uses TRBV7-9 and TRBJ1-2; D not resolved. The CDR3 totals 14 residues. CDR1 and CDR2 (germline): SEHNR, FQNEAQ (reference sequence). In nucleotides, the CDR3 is TGTGCCTGCAGCTTAGTTGGAATTAACTATGGCTACGCCTTC. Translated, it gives CACSLVGINYGYAF.

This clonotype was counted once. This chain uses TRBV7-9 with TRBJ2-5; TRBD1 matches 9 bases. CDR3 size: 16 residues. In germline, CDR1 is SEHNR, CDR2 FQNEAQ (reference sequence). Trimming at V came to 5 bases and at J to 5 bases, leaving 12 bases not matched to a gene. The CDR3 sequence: CASSLEDRGIKETQYF. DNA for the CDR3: TGTGCCAGCAGCCTGGAGGACAGGGGTATTAAGGAGACCCAGTACTTC.

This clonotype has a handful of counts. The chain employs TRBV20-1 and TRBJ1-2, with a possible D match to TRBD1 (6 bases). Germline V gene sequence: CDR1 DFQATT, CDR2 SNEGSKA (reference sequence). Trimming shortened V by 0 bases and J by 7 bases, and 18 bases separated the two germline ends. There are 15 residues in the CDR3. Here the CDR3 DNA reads TGCAGTGCTAGAGACTTCCTACAGGGAGTGGGTGGCTACACCTTC. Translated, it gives CSARDFLQGVGGYTF.

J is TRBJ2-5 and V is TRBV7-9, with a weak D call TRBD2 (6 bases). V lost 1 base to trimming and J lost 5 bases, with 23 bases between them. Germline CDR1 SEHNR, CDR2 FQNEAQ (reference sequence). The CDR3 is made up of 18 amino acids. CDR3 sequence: CASSLGIGGGRGLETQYF. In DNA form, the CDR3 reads TGTGCCAGCAGCTTAGGAATTGGGGGAGGAAGAGGTTTGGAGACCCAGTACTTC.

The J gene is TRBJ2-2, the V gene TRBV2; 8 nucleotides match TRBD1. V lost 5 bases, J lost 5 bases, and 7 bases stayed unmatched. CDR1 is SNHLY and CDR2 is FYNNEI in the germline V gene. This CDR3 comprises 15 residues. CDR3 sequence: CASSYRDRPTGELFF. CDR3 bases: TGTGCCAGCAGTTACCGGGACAGGCCTACCGGGGAGCTGTTTTTT.

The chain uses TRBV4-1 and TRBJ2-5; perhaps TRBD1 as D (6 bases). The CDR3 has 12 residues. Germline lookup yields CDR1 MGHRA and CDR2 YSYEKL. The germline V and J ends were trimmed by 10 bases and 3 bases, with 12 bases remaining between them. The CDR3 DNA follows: TGCGCCAATTCTTCAGGGGAAGAGACCCAGTACTTC. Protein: CANSSGEETQYF.

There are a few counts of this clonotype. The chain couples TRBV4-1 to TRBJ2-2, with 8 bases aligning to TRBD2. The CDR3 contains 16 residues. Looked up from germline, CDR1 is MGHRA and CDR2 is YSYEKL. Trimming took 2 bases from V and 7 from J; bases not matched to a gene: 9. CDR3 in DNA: TGCGCCAGCAGCCAACCGATGGCGGGAGGAGGCGGGGAGCTGTTTTTT. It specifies CASSQPMAGGGGELFF.

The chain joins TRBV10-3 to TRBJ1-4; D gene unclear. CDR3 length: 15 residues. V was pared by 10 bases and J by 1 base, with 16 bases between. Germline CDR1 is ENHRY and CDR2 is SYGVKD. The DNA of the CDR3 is TGTGCCAGCACAGAGACCTCCGGAACTAATGAAAAACTGTTTTTT. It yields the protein CASTETSGTNEKLFF.

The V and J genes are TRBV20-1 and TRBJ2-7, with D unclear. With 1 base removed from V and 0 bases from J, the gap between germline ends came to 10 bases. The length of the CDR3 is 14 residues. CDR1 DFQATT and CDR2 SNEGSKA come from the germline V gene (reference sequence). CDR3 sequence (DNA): TGCAGTGCTAGAGGGGCCCCTAGCTCCTACGAGCAGTACTTC. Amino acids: CSARGAPSSYEQYF.

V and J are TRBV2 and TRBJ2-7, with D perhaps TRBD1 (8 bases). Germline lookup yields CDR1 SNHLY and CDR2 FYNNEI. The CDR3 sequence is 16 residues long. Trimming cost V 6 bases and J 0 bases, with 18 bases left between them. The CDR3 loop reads CASSPGGTGASYEQYF. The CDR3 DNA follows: TGTGCCAGCAGCCCCGGGGGGACAGGTGCCTCCTACGAGCAGTACTTC.

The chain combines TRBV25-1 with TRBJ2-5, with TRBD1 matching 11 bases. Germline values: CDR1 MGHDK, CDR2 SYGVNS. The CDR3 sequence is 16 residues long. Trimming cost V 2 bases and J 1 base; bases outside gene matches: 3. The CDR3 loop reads CASSEPGQGGQETQYF. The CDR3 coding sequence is TGTGCCAGCAGTGAACCGGGACAGGGGGGCCAAGAGACCCAGTACTTC.

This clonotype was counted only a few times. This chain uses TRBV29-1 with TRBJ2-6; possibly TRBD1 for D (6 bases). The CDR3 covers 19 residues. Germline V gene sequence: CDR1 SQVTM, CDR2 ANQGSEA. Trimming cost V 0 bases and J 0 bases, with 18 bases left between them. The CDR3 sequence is CSVEEGGTGQDSGANVLTF. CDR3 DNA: TGCAGCGTTGAAGAAGGTGGCACAGGGCAAGACTCTGGGGCCAACGTCCTGACTTTC.

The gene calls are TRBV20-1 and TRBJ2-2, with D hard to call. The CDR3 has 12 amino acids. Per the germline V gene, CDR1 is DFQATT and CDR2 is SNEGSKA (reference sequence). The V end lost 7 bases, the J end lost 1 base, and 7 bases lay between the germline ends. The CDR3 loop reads CSGGKNTGELFF. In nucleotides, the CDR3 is TGCAGTGGTGGGAAGAACACCGGGGAGCTGTTTTTT.